This T cell receptor (beta chain) was retrieved from a study of blood T cell repertoires in COVID-19. Study in general: Acute and convalescent COVID-19 samples came from the United States, Italy and Spain. PBMCs, B-cell-depleted T cells, or T cells provided the cDNA or gDNA that made up the material.

Source study methods: Estimates of nucleated cell counts were drawn from the amplification of reference gene primers. Sequencing was performed with immunoSEQ multiplex PCR; in TCRdb, only in-frame clones are kept and a portion is missing. From that table come the V and J calls and clone size; the DNA was used to work out D and trimming. Of roughly 80,000 clones listed, roughly 88% are singletons. Trimming pared 4 bases from V and 3 bases from J, leaving 20 bases between. CDR3 length: 18 amino acids. Per germline, CDR1 SGHDT and CDR2 YYEEEE. The sequence was obtained from a woman older than 75 with acute or convalescent COVID-19. The sample consisted of peripheral blood. V usage is TRBV5-6 and J usage is TRBJ1-6, with D perhaps matching TRBD1 (6 bases). DNA of the CDR3: TGTGCCAGCAGCACCCCCGGAGGGGGGGGCCGCTATAATTCACCCCTCCACTTT. Its translation: CASSTPGGGGRYNSPLHF.